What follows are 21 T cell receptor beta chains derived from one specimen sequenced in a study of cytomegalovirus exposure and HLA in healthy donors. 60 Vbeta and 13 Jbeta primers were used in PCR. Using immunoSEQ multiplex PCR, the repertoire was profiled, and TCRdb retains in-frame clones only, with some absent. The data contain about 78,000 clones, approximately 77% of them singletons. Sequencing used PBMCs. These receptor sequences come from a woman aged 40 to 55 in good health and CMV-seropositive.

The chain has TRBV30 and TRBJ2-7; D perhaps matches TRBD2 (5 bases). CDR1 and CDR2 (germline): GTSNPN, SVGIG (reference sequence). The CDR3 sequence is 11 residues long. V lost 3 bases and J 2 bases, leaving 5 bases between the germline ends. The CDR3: CAWSGTYEQYF. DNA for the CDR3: TGTGCCTGGAGCGGGACCTACGAGCAGTACTTC.

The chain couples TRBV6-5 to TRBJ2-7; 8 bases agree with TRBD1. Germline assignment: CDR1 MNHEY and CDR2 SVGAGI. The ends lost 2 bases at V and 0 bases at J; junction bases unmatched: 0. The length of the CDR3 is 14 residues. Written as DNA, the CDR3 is TGTGCCAGCAGTTACGGACAGGGCTCCTACGAGCAGTACTTC. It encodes CASSYGQGSYEQYF.

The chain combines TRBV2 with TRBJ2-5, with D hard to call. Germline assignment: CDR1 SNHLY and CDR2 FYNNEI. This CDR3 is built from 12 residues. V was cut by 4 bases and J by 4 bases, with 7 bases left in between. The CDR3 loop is CASSVPGETQYF. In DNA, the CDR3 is TGTGCCAGCAGTGTGCCCGGAGAGACCCAGTACTTC.

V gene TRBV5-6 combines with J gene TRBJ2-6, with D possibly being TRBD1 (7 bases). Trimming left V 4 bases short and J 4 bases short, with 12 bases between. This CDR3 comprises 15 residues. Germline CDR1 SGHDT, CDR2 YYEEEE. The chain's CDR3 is CASSEGAGGANVLTF. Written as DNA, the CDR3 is TGTGCCAGCAGCGAGGGGGCGGGGGGGGCCAACGTCCTGACTTTC.

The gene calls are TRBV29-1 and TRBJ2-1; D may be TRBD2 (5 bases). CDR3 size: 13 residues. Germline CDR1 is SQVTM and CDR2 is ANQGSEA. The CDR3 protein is CSSRAGERHEQFF. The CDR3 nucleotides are TGCAGTAGTAGGGCGGGCGAGCGCCATGAGCAGTTCTTC.

CDR3: CASTKQGVQQPQHF. The CDR3 DNA is TGTGCCAGCACCAAACAGGGGGTTCAACAGCCCCAGCATTTT. The rearrangement links TRBV28 to TRBJ1-5, with 8 bases identical to TRBD1. Germline CDR1 and CDR2: MDHEN and SYDVKM. The CDR3 length is 14 residues. With V trimmed by 7 bases and J by 7 bases, 9 bases remained unmatched.

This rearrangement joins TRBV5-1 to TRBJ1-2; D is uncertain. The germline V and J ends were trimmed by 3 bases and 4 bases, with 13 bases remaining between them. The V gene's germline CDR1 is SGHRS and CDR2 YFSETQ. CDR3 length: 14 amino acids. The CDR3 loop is CASSSLGTAYGYTF. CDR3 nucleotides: TGCGCCAGCAGCTCGCTCGGAACAGCCTATGGCTACACCTTC.

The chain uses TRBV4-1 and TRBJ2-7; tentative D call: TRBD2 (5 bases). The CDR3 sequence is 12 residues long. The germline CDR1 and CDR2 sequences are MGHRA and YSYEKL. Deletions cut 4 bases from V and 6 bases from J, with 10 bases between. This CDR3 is CASSPGGPEQYF. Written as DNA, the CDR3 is TGCGCCAGCAGCCCCGGAGGCCCCGAGCAGTACTTC.

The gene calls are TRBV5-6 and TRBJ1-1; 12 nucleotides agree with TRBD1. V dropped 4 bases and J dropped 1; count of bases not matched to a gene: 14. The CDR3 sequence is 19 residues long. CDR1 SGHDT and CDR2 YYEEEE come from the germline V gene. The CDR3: CASSRKQSGTGGWNTEAFF. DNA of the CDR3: TGTGCCAGCAGCCGCAAACAATCCGGGACAGGGGGCTGGAACACTGAAGCTTTCTTT.

The CDR3 loop is CAISPREGDGYTF. CDR3 DNA: TGTGCCATCAGCCCGCGGGAGGGGGATGGCTACACCTTC. This chain connects TRBV10-3 to TRBJ1-2; possibly TRBD1 for D (6 bases). CDR3 size: 13 residues. Germline CDR1 ENHRY, CDR2 SYGVKD. V lost 6 bases to trimming and J lost 6 bases, with 14 bases between them.

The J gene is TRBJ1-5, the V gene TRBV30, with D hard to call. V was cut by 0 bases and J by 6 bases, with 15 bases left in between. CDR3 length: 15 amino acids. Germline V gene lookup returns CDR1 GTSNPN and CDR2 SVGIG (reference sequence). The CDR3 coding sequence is TGTGCCTGGAGTGTACGGGGTAACGTAGGTCAGCCCCAGCATTTT. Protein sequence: CAWSVRGNVGQPQHF. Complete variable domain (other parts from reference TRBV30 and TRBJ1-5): SQTIHQWPATLVQPVGSPLSLECTVEGTSNPNLYWYRQAAGRGLQLLFYSVGIGQISSEVPQNLSASRPQDRQFILSSKKLLLSDSGFYLCAWSVRGNVGQPQHFGDGTRLSIL.

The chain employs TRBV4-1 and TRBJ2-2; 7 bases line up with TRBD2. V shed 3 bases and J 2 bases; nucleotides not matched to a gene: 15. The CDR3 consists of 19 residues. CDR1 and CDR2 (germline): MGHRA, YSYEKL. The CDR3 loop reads CASSQRSGATGLNTGELFF. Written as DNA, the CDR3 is TGCGCCAGCAGCCAGCGAAGCGGGGCAACGGGACTTAACACCGGGGAGCTGTTTTTT.

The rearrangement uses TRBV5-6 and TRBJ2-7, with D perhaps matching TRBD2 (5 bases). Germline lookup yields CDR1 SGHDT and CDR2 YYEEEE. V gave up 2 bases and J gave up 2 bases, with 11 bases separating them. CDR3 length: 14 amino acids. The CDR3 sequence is CASSFWEPTYEQYF. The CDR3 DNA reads TGTGCCAGCAGCTTTTGGGAGCCCACCTACGAGCAGTACTTC.

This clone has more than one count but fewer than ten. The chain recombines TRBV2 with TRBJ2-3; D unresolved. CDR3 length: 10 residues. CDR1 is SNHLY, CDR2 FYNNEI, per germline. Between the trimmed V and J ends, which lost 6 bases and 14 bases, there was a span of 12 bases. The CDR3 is CASRNSLVYF. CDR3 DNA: TGTGCCAGCAGGAATAGCTTGGTGTATTTT.

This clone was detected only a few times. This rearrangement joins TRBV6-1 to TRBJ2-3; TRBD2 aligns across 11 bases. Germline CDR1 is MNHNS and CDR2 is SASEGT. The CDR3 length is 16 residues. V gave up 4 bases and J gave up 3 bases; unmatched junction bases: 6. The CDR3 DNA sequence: TGTGCCAGCAGTGCACTAGCGGGAGAGGGGACAGATACGCAGTATTTT. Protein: CASSALAGEGTDTQYF.

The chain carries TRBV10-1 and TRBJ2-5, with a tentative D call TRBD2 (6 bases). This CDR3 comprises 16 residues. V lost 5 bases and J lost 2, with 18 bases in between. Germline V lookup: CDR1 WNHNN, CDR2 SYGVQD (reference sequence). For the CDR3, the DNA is TGCGCCAGCAGTCCCGTTAGGACGGGAGAACAAGAGACCCAGTACTTC. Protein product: CASSPVRTGEQETQYF.

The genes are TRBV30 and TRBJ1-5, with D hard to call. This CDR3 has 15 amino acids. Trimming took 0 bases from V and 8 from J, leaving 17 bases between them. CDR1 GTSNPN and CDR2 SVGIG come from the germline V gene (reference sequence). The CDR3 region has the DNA TGTGCCTGGAGTGTAAGAGCGGGGTGGCTAGAGCCCCAGCATTTT. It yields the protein CAWSVRAGWLEPQHF.

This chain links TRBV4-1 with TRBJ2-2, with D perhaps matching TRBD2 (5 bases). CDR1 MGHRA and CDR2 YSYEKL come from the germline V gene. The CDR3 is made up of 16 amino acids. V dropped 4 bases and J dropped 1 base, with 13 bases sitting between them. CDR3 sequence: CASSRGRGENTGELFF. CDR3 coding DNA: TGCGCCAGCAGCCGCGGACGGGGAGAGAACACCGGGGAGCTGTTTTTT.

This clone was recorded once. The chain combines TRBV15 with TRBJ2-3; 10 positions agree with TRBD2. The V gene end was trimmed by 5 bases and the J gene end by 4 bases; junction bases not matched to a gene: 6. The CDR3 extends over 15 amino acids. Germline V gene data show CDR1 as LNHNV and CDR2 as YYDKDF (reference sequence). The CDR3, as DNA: TGTGCCACCAGCTCTTTTAGCGGGGGGTCAGATACGCAGTATTTT. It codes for CATSSFSGGSDTQYF. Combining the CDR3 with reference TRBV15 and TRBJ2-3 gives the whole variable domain DAMVIQNPRYQVTQFGKPVTLSCSQTLNHNVMYWYQQKSSQAPKLLFHYYDKDFNNEADTPDNFQSRRPNTSFCFLDIRSPGLGDTAMYLCATSSFSGGSDTQYFGPGTRLTVL.

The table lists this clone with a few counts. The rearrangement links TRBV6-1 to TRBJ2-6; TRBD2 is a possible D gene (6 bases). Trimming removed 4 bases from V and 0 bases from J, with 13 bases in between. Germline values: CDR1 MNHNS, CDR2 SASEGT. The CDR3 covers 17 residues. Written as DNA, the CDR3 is TGTGCCAGCAGTGCCTTGGGACTGTACTCTGGGGCCAACGTCCTGACTTTC. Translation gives CASSALGLYSGANVLTF.

The CDR3 loop reads CASSSPTGEPQHF. The CDR3 nucleotides read TGTGCCAGCAGTTCGCCCACGGGGGAGCCCCAGCATTTT. The chain links TRBV28 to TRBJ1-5; the D gene is possibly TRBD1 (5 bases). Per germline, CDR1 MDHEN and CDR2 SYDVKM. The V gene lost 4 bases and the J gene lost 8 bases, with 12 bases spanning the gap. This CDR3 is 13 amino acids long.